This T cell receptor (beta chain) was profiled in a study of CD4 T cells in relation to SARS-CoV-2 and coronaviruses. About the research overall: After roughly ten days of antigen culture, PBMC TCR beta CDR3s were sequenced.

As to this clone: Its antigen remains unidentified.

The protocol was immunoSEQ multiplex PCR, while the TCRdb copy is restricted to in-frame clones and leaves out a portion. The sample lists approximately 25,000 clones; over 60% were seen once. Unexposed donor CD4+ T cells date from 2011-2018, before the COVID-19 pandemic. CD4+ T cells were isolated from the cells after more than nine days of culture. Cells permitting, SARS-CoV-2 S/N and four cold-coronavirus spikes were tested on unexposed-donor CD4+ T cells. Fresh IL-2 medium replaced half the medium on days 3 and 7. This sequence was found in a human donor in good health. What was sequenced was CD4+ T cells from PBMCs, cultured in vitro.

This chain's CDR3 is CASSLVGSPYNEQFF. In nucleotides, the CDR3 is TGTGCCAGCAGCTTAGTCGGGAGCCCATACAATGAGCAGTTCTTC. The genes are TRBV7-3 and TRBJ2-1, with a weak D call TRBD2 (6 bases). CDR1 SGHTA and CDR2 FQGTGA come from the germline V gene. CDR3 length equals 15 residues. V was clipped by 2 bases and J by 4 bases, with 12 bases between them.